The 8 T cell receptor beta chains below were found in one sample sequenced in a study of blood T cell repertoires in COVID-19. Clones were read by immunoSEQ multiplex PCR, and TCRdb kept only the in-frame ones, dropping some. The sample shows 120,000 to 150,000 clones, 75% to 90% of them seen only once. Sample: peripheral blood. These receptors originate from a woman of 80 years or more with acute or convalescent COVID-19.

This chain connects TRBV28 to TRBJ1-6, with D perhaps TRBD1 (5 bases). CDR3 length equals 16 residues. Per the germline V gene, CDR1 is MDHEN and CDR2 is SYDVKM. Trimming removed 9 bases from V and 3 bases from J, with 18 bases in between. CDR3 amino acids: CASLDSDLYYNSPLHF. CDR3 in DNA: TGTGCCAGTTTAGACAGCGATTTATACTATAATTCACCCCTCCACTTT.

V usage is TRBV5-1 and J usage is TRBJ2-5; D is possibly TRBD2 (7 bases). Trimming pared 0 bases from V and 5 bases from J, leaving 23 bases between. The CDR3 loop spans 18 amino acids. Germline V gene lookup returns CDR1 SGHRS and CDR2 YFSETQ. CDR3 bases: TGCGCCAGCAGCTTGGCCCCGGCTCGAGGGGGGGCCGACGAGACCCAGTACTTC. Amino acids: CASSLAPARGGADETQYF.

The gene calls are TRBV7-9 and TRBJ2-5, with D maybe TRBD1 (6 bases). V was trimmed by 1 base and J by 1 base, leaving 10 bases between them. From germline, CDR1 is SEHNR and CDR2 FQNEAQ (reference sequence). CDR3 length equals 15 residues. CDR3 in amino acids: CASSLGSRGQETQYF. DNA of the CDR3: TGTGCCAGCAGCTTAGGAAGCAGGGGCCAAGAGACCCAGTACTTC.

This clone has only one observation. This chain joins TRBV29-1 and TRBJ1-2, with a weak D call TRBD1 (5 bases). V shed 3 bases and J shed 9 bases, with 20 bases lying between them. The CDR3 consists of 14 residues. Germline CDR1 SQVTM, CDR2 ANQGSEA. CDR3 sequence (DNA): TGCAGCGTTGATCGAGGCAGGGAAGGAAGAAGCTACACCTTC. It encodes CSVDRGREGRSYTF.

This chain uses TRBV2 with TRBJ1-5; 8 nucleotides line up with TRBD1. Germline V gives CDR1 SNHLY, CDR2 FYNNEI. The V segment lost 7 bases and the J segment 1 base; nucleotides outside the gene matches: 6. This CDR3 region has 15 residues. CDR3 region: CASNTGGVSNQPQHF. The DNA of the CDR3 is TGTGCCAGCAACACAGGGGGGGTAAGCAATCAGCCCCAGCATTTT.

The V and J genes are TRBV5-4 and TRBJ2-2; D remains ambiguous. Germline CDR1 reads SGHNT; CDR2 reads YYREEE (reference sequence). Trimming cost V 3 bases and J 4 bases, with 13 bases left between them. This CDR3 spans 15 amino acids. CDR3 sequence reads: CASSSVGFGTGELFF. In DNA, the CDR3 is TGTGCCAGCAGCTCGGTCGGTTTCGGCACCGGGGAGCTGTTTTTT.

The V and J genes are TRBV9 and TRBJ1-6, with TRBD1 matching over 11 bases. This CDR3 has 15 residues. The V gene's germline CDR1 is SGDLS and CDR2 YYNGEE. V shed 0 bases and J 9 bases; nucleotides not matched to a gene: 2. The CDR3 sequence: CASSVGGTGGSPLHF. In nucleotides, the CDR3 is TGTGCCAGCAGCGTAGGGGGGACAGGGGGTTCACCCCTCCACTTT.

The V call is TRBV5-5, the J call TRBJ1-6; perhaps TRBD1 as D (6 bases). Germline values: CDR1 SGHKS, CDR2 YYEKEE (reference sequence). V lost 4 bases, J lost 5 bases, and 13 bases lay in between. The CDR3 is 15 residues long. CDR3 amino acids: CASSLRGGDNSPLHF. DNA of the CDR3: TGTGCCAGCAGCCTACGAGGGGGGGATAATTCACCCCTCCACTTT.